The sequence of this T cell receptor (beta chain) was determined in a study of T cell changes during pregnancy in multiple sclerosis. The protocol was immunoSEQ multiplex PCR, while the TCRdb copy is restricted to in-frame clones and leaves out a portion. Here the sample spans 60,000 to 65,000 clones, about 92% being singletons. V lost 1 base and J 4 bases, leaving 17 bases between the germline ends. Per the germline V gene, CDR1 is MGHRA and CDR2 is YSYEKL. The CDR3 covers 17 residues. The TCR was taken from a female donor in good health, enrolled as a control in a pregnancy study. The starting material was peripheral blood, obtained in the second trimester of pregnancy. The chain employs TRBV4-1 and TRBJ2-1; D is possibly TRBD2 (7 bases). The CDR3 DNA sequence: TGCGCCAGCAGCCAAGGAACAGCGGGGACATTTTACAATGAGCAGTTCTTC. This gives the protein CASSQGTAGTFYNEQFF.